This T cell receptor beta chain was captured by sequencing in a study of T cells in Graves' hyperthyroidism and ophthalmopathy. From germline, CDR1 is SGHTA and CDR2 FQGNSA. Losses at the gene ends were 6 bases for V and 4 bases for J; bases not matched to a gene: 5. The CDR3 spans 14 residues. Concerning this clonotype: The antigen is not known.

It was RNA transcripts that yielded the amplified TCR beta CDR3 regions. Primed by the HTBI set, a first-round RT-PCR was run on the TCR CDR3. TCRdb fed the multiplex PCR reads into MiXCR, producing one record per CDR3 protein. The table includes about 840,000 distinct CDR3 sequences, roughly 40% detected once. Notes on the study in general: Clonotypes that were expanded in thyroid above 0.001 mostly appeared in blood too.

Diagnoses rested on clinical symptoms, serum thyroxine and TRAb, thyroid ultrasound and orbital computed tomography. This chain joins TRBV7-2 and TRBJ2-5; TRBD1 matches 10 bases. Material for sequencing was blood. The sequence was obtained from a man aged 18 to 29 with Graves' hyperthyroidism. CDR3 protein: CASRRTGGGETQYF. Written as DNA, the CDR3 is TGTGCCAGCAGGAGGACAGGGGGGGGAGAGACCCAGTACTTC.